The rows below give T cell receptor beta chains drawn from one sample of a study of T cells in Graves' hyperthyroidism and ophthalmopathy. TCRdb recomputed calls from the multiplex PCR reads with MiXCR, one row per CDR3 protein. This table holds 45,000 to 55,000 distinct CDR3 sequences, roughly half found once. Input material: peripheral blood or thyroid tissue (not recorded which). The source of these receptors is a man younger than 35 with Graves' hyperthyroidism. The CDR3 runs from the conserved cysteine through the conserved F or W.

v_gene: TRBV2; CDR3aa: CASSVGMRGTGHGYTF
v_gene: TRBV2; CDR3aa: CASSEALGVLHF
v_gene: TRBV9; CDR3aa: CASSQRLAGGYEQYF
v_gene: TRBV27; CDR3aa: CASSLSVQGNGHQPQHF
v_gene: TRBV29-1; CDR3aa: CSVEEVYEQYF
v_gene: TRBV7-2; CDR3aa: CASSSPGLAGRETQYF
v_gene: TRBV10-2; CDR3aa: CASRPGLLSYEQYF
v_gene: TRBV12-3/TRBV12-4; CDR3aa: CASSLSPTTATNEKLLF
v_gene: TRBV10-3; CDR3aa: CAQGAGPNSPLHF
v_gene: TRBV5-1; CDR3aa: CASSRDGLAGGSGQYF
v_gene: TRBV7-9; CDR3aa: CASNPGLSPQMNTEAFF
v_gene: TRBV7-9; CDR3aa: CASSSAGQDKFF
v_gene: TRBV20-1; CDR3aa: CSARGSMDRGYTGELFF
v_gene: TRBV20-1; CDR3aa: CSASPFGGEDTQYF
v_gene: TRBV20-1; CDR3aa: CSASRDTLSNQPQHF
v_gene: TRBV7-2; CDR3aa: CASMRQGNSGNTIYF
v_gene: TRBV29-1; CDR3aa: CSVDGLAGYYEQYF
v_gene: TRBV27; CDR3aa: CASSLRGAGNTIYF
v_gene: TRBV20-1; CDR3aa: CSASALAGGQETQYF
v_gene: TRBV7-9; CDR3aa: CASSPDLTGGAPKAFF
v_gene: TRBV14; CDR3aa: CASSQVLSRQETQYF
v_gene: TRBV19; CDR3aa: CASSSRQIGRSPNYGYTF
v_gene: TRBV7-3; CDR3aa: CASSLTGGETQYF
v_gene: TRBV9; CDR3aa: CASSSSGLAGVGYEQYF